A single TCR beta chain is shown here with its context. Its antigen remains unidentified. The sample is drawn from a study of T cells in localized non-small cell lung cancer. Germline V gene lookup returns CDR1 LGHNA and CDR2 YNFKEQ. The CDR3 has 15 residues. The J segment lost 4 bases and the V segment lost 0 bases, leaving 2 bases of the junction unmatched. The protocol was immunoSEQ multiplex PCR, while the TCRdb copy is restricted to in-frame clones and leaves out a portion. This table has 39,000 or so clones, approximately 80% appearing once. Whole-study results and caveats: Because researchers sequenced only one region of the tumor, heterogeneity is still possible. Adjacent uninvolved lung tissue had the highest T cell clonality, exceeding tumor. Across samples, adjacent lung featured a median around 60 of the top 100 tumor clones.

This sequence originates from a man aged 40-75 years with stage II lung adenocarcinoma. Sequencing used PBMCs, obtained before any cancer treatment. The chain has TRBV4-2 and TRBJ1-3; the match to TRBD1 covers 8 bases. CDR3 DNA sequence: TGTGCCAGCAGCCAAGACAGGGGGCTGGGAAACACCATATATTTT. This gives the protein CASSQDRGLGNTIYF.